Each of the 26 T cell receptor beta chains below was sequenced from the same sample in a study of T cell responses to AZD1222 COVID-19 vaccine. Assay used: immunoSEQ multiplex PCR; TCRdb lists only in-frame clones, some missing. There are 100,000 to 150,000 clones in the sample; over 75% occur only once, and approximately 2.8% lies in the top ten. This specimen consisted of peripheral blood, obtained on day 0 of AZD1222 vaccination. These receptors originate from an adult in good health.

This chain connects TRBV24-1 to TRBJ2-1; possibly TRBD1 for D (6 bases). The CDR3 has 16 residues. V was trimmed by 4 bases and J by 5 bases, leaving 17 bases between them. Germline V gene data show CDR1 as KGHDR and CDR2 as SFDVKD. CDR3 nucleotides: TGTGCCACCAGTGAGGCAAGCAGGGGACAAAACAATGAGCAGTTCTTC. It yields the protein CATSEASRGQNNEQFF.

This chain links TRBV21-1 with TRBJ2-1. TRBV21-1 is described as a pseudogene. The CDR3 has 17 residues. CDR3 loop: CASSKAPGTTLKNEQFF. For the CDR3, the DNA is TGTGCCAGCAGCAAAGCGCCGGGGACCACGTTAAAAAATGAGCAGTTCTTC.

V and J are TRBV9 and TRBJ2-5, with D perhaps matching TRBD1 or TRBD2 (5 bases each). The ends were cut back, 3 bases at V and 3 bases at J, with 18 bases in the middle. Germline assignment: CDR1 SGDLS and CDR2 YYNGEE. The CDR3 consists of 16 residues. The CDR3, as DNA: TGTGCCAGCAGCGGGGGGATAGGCGGGTTGGAAGAGACCCAGTACTTC. It specifies CASSGGIGGLEETQYF.

V gene TRBV27 combines with J gene TRBJ1-2, with 7 positions matching TRBD1. CDR3 length: 13 amino acids. With 2 bases clipped from V and 7 bases from J, the junction kept 4 bases outside the gene matches. CDR1 is MNHEY, CDR2 SMNVEV, per germline (reference sequence). The DNA of the CDR3 is TGTGCCAGCAGTTTAGGGCAGGGGGTTGGCTACACCTTC. Its translation is CASSLGQGVGYTF.

This sequence joins TRBV5-1 and TRBJ1-6; no reliable D call. V lost 1 base to trimming and J lost 5 bases, with 10 bases between them. The CDR3 spans 15 residues. Germline V gene lookup returns CDR1 SGHRS and CDR2 YFSETQ. The CDR3 is CASSLWASDNSPLHF. As DNA, the CDR3 is TGCGCCAGCAGCTTGTGGGCCAGCGATAATTCACCCCTCCACTTT.

The CDR3 spells CASSISGPGNNEQFF. The CDR3 coding sequence is TGTGCCAGTAGTATAAGCGGGCCTGGAAACAATGAGCAGTTCTTC. This chain connects TRBV19 to TRBJ2-1, with D tentatively TRBD2 (6 bases). The length of the CDR3 is 15 residues. Germline assignment: CDR1 LNHDA and CDR2 SQIVND (reference sequence). The V gene lost 2 bases and the J gene lost 5 bases, with 13 bases spanning the gap.

The DNA of the CDR3 is TGTGCCAGCAGCCACCCCTCGGGGGGACCGGATGAAAAACTGTTTTTT. Translating gives CASSHPSGGPDEKLFF. The V and J genes are TRBV4-2 and TRBJ1-4, with D possibly TRBD1 on 5 matching bases. Germline V gene data show CDR1 as LGHNA and CDR2 as YNFKEQ. Trimming removed 3 bases at V and 6 bases at J, with 17 bases between. The CDR3 sequence is 16 residues long.

This chain uses TRBV7-9 with TRBJ2-1; D may be TRBD1 or TRBD2 (5 bases each). Trimming removed 4 bases at V and 2 bases at J, with 12 bases between. Germline assignment: CDR1 SEHNR and CDR2 FQNEAQ (reference sequence). The length of the CDR3 is 15 residues. The CDR3 is CASSSGTAAYNEQFF. The CDR3 DNA reads as TGTGCCAGCAGCTCAGGGACCGCGGCCTACAATGAGCAGTTCTTC.

The chain carries TRBV4-1 and TRBJ1-2; D unclear. The CDR3 is made up of 17 amino acids. The germline V gene has CDR1 MGHRA and CDR2 YSYEKL. V was shortened by 2 bases and J by 2 bases, with 18 bases between the two germline ends. The CDR3 loop reads CASSQPHLSSGNYGYTF. CDR3 DNA sequence: TGCGCCAGCAGCCAACCCCATCTGTCTAGTGGAAACTATGGCTACACCTTC.

This chain uses TRBV7-2 with TRBJ1-1; D is undetermined. This CDR3 contains 13 residues. CDR1 is SGHTA, CDR2 FQGNSA, per germline. V lost 1 base, J lost 11 bases, and 14 bases lay in between. CDR3 DNA sequence: TGTGCCAGCAGCTTAGATGGCCCCGGCGCGGCTTTCTTT. Its translation: CASSLDGPGAAFF. Looking up the rest from reference TRBV7-2 and TRBJ1-1 gives the full variable domain: GAGVSQSPSNKVTEKGKDVELRCDPISGHTALYWYRQSLGQGLEFLIYFQGNSAPDKSGLPSDRFSAERTGGSVSTLTIQRTQQEDSAVYLCASSLDGPGAAFFGQGTRLTVV.

This clone was counted once. This chain connects TRBV11-2 to TRBJ1-2; 10 bases match TRBD1. Germline assignment: CDR1 SGHAT and CDR2 FQNNGV. V shed 4 bases, J shed 10 bases, and the junction held 9 bases outside the gene matches. The CDR3 totals 14 residues. As DNA, the CDR3 is TGTGCCAGCAGCTCGATCCCCGGGACAGGGGCCTACACCTTC. Translating it yields CASSSIPGTGAYTF.

The chain employs TRBV5-1 and TRBJ2-3; D remains unclear. The CDR3 spans 15 residues. Germline-derived CDR1 and CDR2 are SGHRS and YFSETQ. Trimming pared 4 bases from V and 2 bases from J, leaving 14 bases between. CDR3 amino acids: CASSAEQLLTDTQYF. Written as DNA, the CDR3 is TGCGCCAGCAGCGCCGAACAGTTACTCACAGATACGCAGTATTTT.

This rearrangement joins TRBV19 to TRBJ1-3; D is possibly TRBD1 (6 bases). Germline V gives CDR1 LNHDA, CDR2 SQIVND (reference sequence). The V and J ends lost 8 bases and 4 bases respectively, with 15 bases between them. This CDR3 contains 14 residues. DNA for the CDR3: TGTGCCAGTCGACATGGGGGCCGGGGAAACACCATATATTTT. Encoded protein: CASRHGGRGNTIYF.

The chain has TRBV9 and TRBJ2-1; D is undetermined. Trimming stripped 0 bases from V and 4 bases from J, with 11 bases between. Per the germline V gene, CDR1 is SGDLS and CDR2 is YYNGEE. The CDR3 is made up of 15 amino acids. CDR3 protein: CASSVGLLTYNEQFF. CDR3 nucleotides: TGTGCCAGCAGCGTAGGGCTGCTTACGTACAATGAGCAGTTCTTC.

The chain joins TRBV25-1 to TRBJ2-7, with D hard to call. The germline CDR1 and CDR2 sequences are MGHDK and SYGVNS. Trimming took off 4 bases at V and 2 bases at J, with 12 bases between the two ends. The CDR3 extends over 14 amino acids. The CDR3 region is CASSGLGFTYEQYF. The CDR3 DNA reads as TGTGCCAGCAGTGGGTTAGGGTTTACCTACGAGCAGTACTTC.

V and J are TRBV18 and TRBJ2-7; TRBD1 aligns across 10 bases. V trimming: 3 bases; J trimming: 3 bases; junction bases outside the gene matches: 2. This CDR3 is 14 amino acids long. CDR1 is KGHSH and CDR2 is LQKENI in the germline V gene. In DNA form, the CDR3 reads TGTGCCAGCTCACCCGGGACAGGGGACTACGAGCAGTACTTC. Its protein is CASSPGTGDYEQYF.

V usage is TRBV5-1 and J usage is TRBJ2-2; possibly TRBD1 or TRBD2 for D (5 bases each). The V gene's germline CDR1 is SGHRS and CDR2 YFSETQ. Trimming left V 2 bases short and J 0 bases short, with 11 bases between. The CDR3 contains 16 residues. This chain's CDR3 is CASSFFGGPNTGELFF. The CDR3 DNA reads TGCGCCAGCAGCTTCTTTGGGGGACCGAACACCGGGGAGCTGTTTTTT.

The genes are TRBV5-6 and TRBJ2-1; the D is unclear. The V gene lost 2 bases and the J gene lost 8 bases, with 11 bases spanning the gap. This CDR3 is built from 13 residues. Germline CDR1 SGHDT, CDR2 YYEEEE. The CDR3 DNA sequence: TGTGCCAGCAGCTTTCTAGGAGTCGATGAGCAGTTCTTC. Its translation is CASSFLGVDEQFF.

In its sample, this clone was seen once. The chain employs TRBV27 and TRBJ2-7; 11 nucleotides match TRBD1. The CDR3 has 15 amino acids. CDR1 is MNHEY and CDR2 is SMNVEV in the germline V gene (reference sequence). V dropped 5 bases and J dropped 1; count of bases not matched to a gene: 4. CDR3 amino acids: CASSPGQGASYEQYF. Written as DNA, the CDR3 is TGTGCCAGCAGTCCCGGACAGGGGGCTTCCTACGAGCAGTACTTC.

The chain has TRBV3-1 (or the pseudogene TRBV3-2) and TRBJ1-2; D not resolved. The CDR3 contains 17 residues. V lost 0 bases, J lost 2 bases, and 16 bases lay in between. Germline CDR1 is LGHDT and CDR2 is YNNKEL (reference sequence). The CDR3 DNA is TGTGCCAGCAGCCAAGATACTTTTGGACGGGGAAACTATGGCTACACCTTC. It is translated as CASSQDTFGRGNYGYTF.

V gene TRBV4-3 combines with J gene TRBJ2-1, with 8 nucleotides matching TRBD1. The CDR3 is 16 amino acids. J lost 2 bases, V lost 2 bases, and 5 bases had no gene match. Germline CDR1 LGHNA, CDR2 YSLEER. The CDR3, as DNA: TGCGCCAGCAGCCAACGTCCGGGACAGGCCTACAATGAGCAGTTCTTC. Residues: CASSQRPGQAYNEQFF.

J is TRBJ2-2 and V is TRBV9; 14 bases align to TRBD2. CDR3 length: 15 amino acids. CDR1 and CDR2 (germline): SGDLS, YYNGEE. Trimming at V came to 5 bases and at J to 8 bases, leaving 5 bases not matched to a gene. The CDR3 here is CASRPGTSGSGELFF. For the CDR3, the DNA is TGTGCCAGCAGACCCGGGACTAGCGGGAGTGGGGAGCTGTTTTTT.

This chain joins TRBV7-9 and TRBJ2-2; D might be TRBD1 (5 bases). Between the trimmed V and J ends, which lost 5 bases and 0 bases, there was a span of 13 bases. CDR3 length equals 16 residues. From germline, CDR1 is SEHNR and CDR2 FQNEAQ (reference sequence). CDR3 protein: CASSPSGFTNTGELFF. In DNA, the CDR3 is TGTGCCAGCAGCCCCTCAGGGTTTACGAACACCGGGGAGCTGTTTTTT.

The V and J genes are TRBV3-1 (or the pseudogene TRBV3-2) and TRBJ1-1, with D perhaps TRBD1 (6 bases). V gave up 1 base and J gave up 1 base, with 16 bases separating them. Germline CDR1 is LGHDT and CDR2 is YNNKEL (reference sequence). The CDR3 is 17 residues long. The CDR3 coding sequence is TGTGCCAGCAGCCAAGTTTGGGGTCAGGGGAAGAACACTGAAGCTTTCTTT. Translation: CASSQVWGQGKNTEAFF.

This chain uses TRBV12-3 or TRBV12-4 with TRBJ1-1, with D perhaps TRBD1 (5 bases). Trimming left V 8 bases short and J 6 bases short, with 13 bases between. The CDR3 is 12 amino acids. CDR3 residues: CASSQGYAEAFF. CDR3 nucleotide sequence: TGTGCCAGCTCCCAGGGATACGCTGAAGCTTTCTTT.

The rearrangement joins TRBV6-5 to TRBJ1-2; 7 bases are shared with TRBD1. Trimming cost V 4 bases and J 7 bases; bases outside gene matches: 12. Per the germline V gene, CDR1 is MNHEY and CDR2 is SVGAGI. The length of the CDR3 is 15 residues. CDR3 residues: CASSSRDRGVSGYTF. The CDR3 coding sequence is TGTGCCAGCAGTTCCCGGGACAGAGGTGTCTCTGGCTACACCTTC.